The 17 T cell receptor beta chains given below trace back to one sample, sequenced in a study of human T cells and chemical hapten exposure. MiXCR was run by TCRdb on the RACE reads, yielding one entry per CDR3 protein. The repertoire includes under 45,000 distinct CDR3 sequences, 5.5% of them detected once, and roughly 13% sits in the top ten. Sample time point: healthy volunteer bleed at 6 weeks. The authors extracted total RNA from unfractionated whole blood. The material sequenced was whole blood. The source of these receptors is a human donor in good health. Some clones in this sample may be carry-over from other donors' samples.

The rearrangement links TRBV3-1 to TRBJ1-6; D call uncertain. With 0 bases removed from V and 15 bases from J, the gap between germline ends came to 9 bases. The CDR3 is 12 residues long. Germline V gene lookup returns CDR1 LGHDT and CDR2 YNNKEL (reference sequence). This CDR3 reads CASSQDRTFLHF. CDR3 DNA: TGTGCCAGCAGCCAAGATAGGACGTTCCTCCACTTT.

This clonotype was observed at least ten times. This rearrangement joins TRBV29-1 to TRBJ1-3; 8 bases align to TRBD1. The junction had 1 base not matched to a gene; V was cut back by 5 bases and J by 1 base. The CDR3 sequence is 13 residues long. Germline-derived CDR1 and CDR2 are SQVTM and ANQGSEA. CDR3 sequence reads: CSVQGASGNTIYF. In DNA form, the CDR3 reads TGCAGCGTTCAGGGGGCATCTGGAAACACCATATATTTT.

This clonotype has only a few counts. The chain uses TRBV5-1 and TRBJ2-1, with 10 bases aligning to TRBD1. V dropped 4 bases and J dropped 5; count of bases not matched to a gene: 6. This CDR3 has 15 residues. Germline CDR1 is SGHRS and CDR2 is YFSETQ. The CDR3 loop is CASSRRTGGDNEQFF. CDR3 DNA: TGCGCCAGCAGCCGGAGGACAGGGGGGGACAATGAGCAGTTCTTC.

This chain connects TRBV14 to TRBJ2-2; D gene ambiguous. This CDR3 contains 17 residues. V lost 1 base and J lost 4, with 16 bases in between. The V gene's germline CDR1 is SGHDN and CDR2 FVKESK. In nucleotides, the CDR3 is TGTGCCAGCAGCCAAGTAGCCCAGATAGGAGTCACCGGGGAGCTGTTTTTT. This encodes CASSQVAQIGVTGELFF.

The chain has TRBV2 and TRBJ1-5; D is unclear. Germline values: CDR1 SNHLY, CDR2 FYNNEI. The ends were cut back, 7 bases at V and 5 bases at J, with 9 bases in the middle. This CDR3 contains 12 residues. CDR3 protein: CASTAGYQPQHF. The CDR3 DNA is TGTGCCAGCACGGCCGGATATCAGCCCCAGCATTTT.

This clonotype was observed many times. The chain is built from TRBV2 and TRBJ2-7, with D tentatively TRBD1 or TRBD2 (6 bases each). The germline V gene has CDR1 SNHLY and CDR2 FYNNEI. The CDR3 sequence is 16 residues long. The V and J ends lost 3 bases and 0 bases respectively, with 15 bases between them. The CDR3 bases are TGTGCCAGCAGTGAGATGAGGGGGAGGTACTCCTACGAGCAGTACTTC. It yields the protein CASSEMRGRYSYEQYF. The full variable domain, completed using reference TRBV2 and TRBJ2-7, is EPEVTQTPSHQVTQMGQEVILRCVPISNHLYFYWYRQILGQKVEFLVSFYNNEISEKSEIFDDQFSVERPDGSNFTLKIRSTKLEDSAMYFCASSEMRGRYSYEQYFGPGTRLTVT.

The chain carries TRBV4-3 and TRBJ2-3; TRBD2 matches at 13 bases. After removal of 0 bases from V and 13 bases from J, the junction contained 13 bases not matched to a gene. This CDR3 is 17 amino acids long. CDR1 and CDR2 (germline): LGHNA, YSLEER. The CDR3 region is CASSQDWTSGGTPPKYF. The DNA of the CDR3 is TGCGCCAGCAGCCAAGATTGGACTAGCGGGGGCACCCCCCCAAAGTATTTT.

This chain uses TRBV7-2 with TRBJ2-1, with 7 bases fitting TRBD1. CDR1 is SGHTA and CDR2 is FQGNSA in the germline V gene. There are 16 residues in the CDR3. V lost 1 base and J lost 7; bases outside the gene matches: 10. CDR3 sequence reads: CASSLGRGGNANEQFF. CDR3 nucleotide sequence: TGTGCCAGCAGCTTAGGAAGAGGGGGCAATGCTAATGAGCAGTTCTTC.

Ten or more counts support this clonotype. CDR3 coding DNA: TGTGCCAGCAGTGCTCAGGACAGAGTTGACAATGAGCAGTTCTTC. Its protein product is CASSAQDRVDNEQFF. The V gene is TRBV6-1, the J gene TRBJ2-1; D perhaps matches TRBD1 (6 bases). The germline V gene encodes CDR1 MNHNS and CDR2 SASEGT. The length of the CDR3 is 15 residues. The V gene lost 4 bases and the J gene lost 5 bases, with 15 bases spanning the gap.

This clonotype was found many times. The chain has TRBV20-1 and TRBJ2-3; possible D gene TRBD2, 7 bases. Germline V gives CDR1 DFQATT, CDR2 SNEGSKA (reference sequence). Trimming took 6 bases from V and 5 from J, leaving 15 bases between them. The CDR3 totals 13 residues. CDR3 residues: CSAGGGAKDTQYF. The CDR3 DNA reads as TGCAGTGCCGGAGGGGGGGCCAAAGATACGCAGTATTTT.

This clonotype appeared many times. The chain links TRBV5-1 to TRBJ2-3; D gene ambiguous. The CDR3 runs 13 residues. Trimming took off 0 bases at V and 4 bases at J, with 6 bases between the two ends. Germline CDR1 reads SGHRS; CDR2 reads YFSETQ. This chain's CDR3 is CASSLDGPDTQYF. DNA of the CDR3: TGCGCCAGCAGCTTGGACGGCCCAGATACGCAGTATTTT.

On this clonotype: Possible read error: a much larger clone is one base away. The gene calls are TRBV29-1 and TRBJ1-1, with 9 bases identical to TRBD1. CDR1 SQVTM and CDR2 ANQGSEA come from the germline V gene. CDR3 size: 14 residues. The ends lost 6 bases at V and 4 bases at J; junction bases unmatched: 9. The chain's CDR3 is CSVEGGTGITEAFF. CDR3 nucleotide sequence: TGCAGCGTCGAGGGGGGGACAGGGATCACTGAAGCTTTCTTT.

This clonotype occurred many times. This chain uses TRBV11-2 with TRBJ2-1; D unclear. The germline V and J ends were trimmed by 8 bases and 2 bases, with 10 bases remaining between them. The CDR3 has 13 residues. CDR1 and CDR2 from the germline V gene are SGHAT and FQNNGV. CDR3 residues: CASGARPYNEQFF. Written as DNA, the CDR3 is TGTGCCAGCGGAGCCAGACCCTACAATGAGCAGTTCTTC.

This clonotype was recorded many times. The V gene is TRBV12-3 or TRBV12-4, the J gene TRBJ2-1; 10 bases fit TRBD1. The CDR3 contains 15 residues. J lost 5 bases, V lost 6 bases, and 7 bases had no gene match. The CDR3 coding sequence is TGTGCCAGCAGACAAATTGGACAGGGGGACAATGAGCAGTTCTTC. This codes for CASRQIGQGDNEQFF.

J is TRBJ1-2 and V is TRBV5-1, with D possibly being TRBD1 (5 bases). Germline V gene lookup returns CDR1 SGHRS and CDR2 YFSETQ. With 3 bases removed from V and 0 bases from J, the gap between germline ends came to 15 bases. CDR3 length: 16 amino acids. The CDR3 coding sequence is TGCGCCAGCAGCTCTTCCGGGACGGCGACTAACTATGGCTACACCTTC. This translates into CASSSSGTATNYGYTF.

The sample holds many counts of this clonotype. The chain employs TRBV25-1 and TRBJ1-5, with D possibly being TRBD1 (5 bases). The V gene's germline CDR1 is MGHDK and CDR2 SYGVNS. Trimming shortened V by 4 bases and J by 8 bases, and 9 bases separated the two germline ends. The CDR3 loop spans 12 amino acids. CDR3 DNA sequence: TGTGCCAGCAGTGCGGGGGGAGAGCCCCAGCATTTT. Protein sequence: CASSAGGEPQHF.

This clonotype was found many times. This chain uses TRBV20-1 with TRBJ1-6; D gene unclear. The V end lost 1 base, the J end lost 3 bases, and 10 bases lay between the germline ends. The CDR3 runs to 15 residues. CDR1 is DFQATT and CDR2 is SNEGSKA in the germline V gene (reference sequence). CDR3 nucleotide sequence: TGCAGTGCTAGAGGTTGGCAGGACTATAATTCACCCCTCCACTTT. Protein: CSARGWQDYNSPLHF.